This T cell receptor beta chain was profiled in a study of T-cell reconstitution after alpha-beta-depleted transplantation in children. J lost 4 bases, V lost 2 bases, and 10 bases had no gene match. Looked up from germline, CDR1 is MNHEY and CDR2 is SVGEGT. This CDR3 comprises 18 residues. This clonotype was observed a handful of times. The TCRbeta library was prepared with unique molecular identifiers. TCRdb itself ran the PCR reads through MiXCR, one entry per CDR3 protein. This table has hundreds of thousands of distinct CDR3 sequences, roughly 13% appearing once. The sequence was obtained from a male patient aged 10-17 years who had a stem cell transplant for acute myeloid leukemia, so the T cells may come from the graft donor. The rearrangement uses TRBV6-2 or TRBV6-3 and TRBJ2-1; 11 bases map to TRBD2. Here the sequenced sample was PBMCs, mostly from graft donor cells, taken 360 days after TCRalphabeta/CD19-depleted stem cell transplant. DNA of the CDR3: TGTGCCAGCAGTTACCCGGAAATTAGCGGGAGGGCTTACAATGAGCAGTTCTTC. Translated, it gives CASSYPEISGRAYNEQFF.